This T cell receptor beta chain stems from a study of blood T cell repertoires in COVID-19. Looking at the study overall: Sites in the United States, Italy and Spain provided acute and convalescent COVID-19 samples. PBMCs, B-cell-depleted T cells, or T cells were the source of the cDNA or gDNA that made up the material.

Original data processing: Reference gene primer amplification gave nucleated cell count estimates. The table came from immunoSEQ multiplex PCR; TCRdb's copy has only in-frame clones and leaves some out. V and J calls and clone size are given by that table; D and trimming were obtained from the DNA. This sample has 110,000 or so clones; approximately 87% occur once, and the top ten carry 3% to 5%. The CDR3 runs 15 residues. Trimming removed 3 bases from V and 4 bases from J; junction bases left unmatched: 5. CDR1 and CDR2 from the germline V gene are LNHDA and SQIVND (reference sequence). Sequencing input: peripheral blood. J is TRBJ2-2 and V is TRBV19; 7 bases map to TRBD2. The sequence was obtained from a man in his fifties or sixties with acute or convalescent COVID-19. DNA for the CDR3: TGTGCCAGTAGTATCGGGGGGTTCCCCACCGGGGAGCTGTTTTTT. This sequence encodes CASSIGGFPTGELFF. The whole variable domain, filled in from reference TRBV19 and TRBJ2-2, reads DGGITQSPKYLFRKEGQNVTLSCEQNLNHDAMYWYRQDPGQGLRLIYYSQIVNDFQKGDIAEGYSVSREKKESFPLTVTSAQKNPTAFYLCASSIGGFPTGELFFGEGSRLTVL.